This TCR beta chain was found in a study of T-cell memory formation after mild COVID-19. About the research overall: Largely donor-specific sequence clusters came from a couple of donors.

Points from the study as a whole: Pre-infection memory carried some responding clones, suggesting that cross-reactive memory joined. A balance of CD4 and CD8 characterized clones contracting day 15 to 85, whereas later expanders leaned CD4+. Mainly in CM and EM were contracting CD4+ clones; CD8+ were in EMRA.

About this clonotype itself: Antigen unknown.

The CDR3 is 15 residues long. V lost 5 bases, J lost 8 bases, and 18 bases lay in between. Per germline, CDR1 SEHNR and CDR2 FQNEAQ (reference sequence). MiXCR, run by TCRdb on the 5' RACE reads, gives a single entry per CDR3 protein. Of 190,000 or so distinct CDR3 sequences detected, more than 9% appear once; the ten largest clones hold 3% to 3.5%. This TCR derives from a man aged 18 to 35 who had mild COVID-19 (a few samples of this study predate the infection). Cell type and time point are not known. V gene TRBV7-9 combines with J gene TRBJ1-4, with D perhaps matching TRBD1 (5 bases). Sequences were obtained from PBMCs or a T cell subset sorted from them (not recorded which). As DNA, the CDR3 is TGTGCCAGCAGCCCCTGGGGGATAGGGTCGGAAAAACTGTTTTTT. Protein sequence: CASSPWGIGSEKLFF. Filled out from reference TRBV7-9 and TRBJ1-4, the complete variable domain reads DTGVSQNPRHKITKRGQNVTFRCDPISEHNRLYWYRQTLGQGPEFLTYFQNEAQLEKSRLLSDRFSAERPKGSFSTLEIQRTEQGDSAMYLCASSPWGIGSEKLFFGSGTQLSVL.